The 10 T cell receptor beta chains listed next were all sequenced from one sample in a study of CD8+ T cells in alopecia areata. TCR sequencing used cDNA made by reverse transcription of extracted RNA. TCRdb's table, derived via immunoSEQ multiplex PCR, lists solely in-frame clones and lacks some. The data hold 220,000 or so clones, with more than 45% observed a single time. This specimen was CD4+ T cells sorted from blood, taken at week 0. The origin of the receptors is a human donor with alopecia areata.

The chain employs TRBV4-1 and TRBJ1-5, with 7 bases matching TRBD1. This CDR3 is 15 amino acids long. Unmatched junction bases numbered 7, after V lost 6 bases and J lost 2 bases. Germline assignment: CDR1 MGHRA and CDR2 YSYEKL. The CDR3: CASRPQGTGNQPQHF. DNA for the CDR3: TGCGCCAGCAGACCACAGGGGACGGGCAATCAGCCCCAGCATTTT.

The gene calls are TRBV19 and TRBJ2-1; D remains ambiguous. The CDR3 sequence is 17 residues long. Trimming shortened V by 3 bases and J by 0 bases, and 15 bases separated the two germline ends. CDR1 and CDR2 (germline): LNHDA, SQIVND (reference sequence). The CDR3: CASSIVPGQSSYNEQFF. The CDR3 nucleotides are TGTGCCAGTAGTATTGTCCCCGGGCAAAGCTCCTACAATGAGCAGTTCTTC.

In DNA form, the CDR3 reads TGTGCCAGCAGCTTACTCAGGAGCTCCTACAATGAGCAGTTCTTC. It codes for CASSLLRSSYNEQFF. The V and J genes are TRBV7-9 and TRBJ2-1; D remains unclear. The V and J ends lost 2 bases and 0 bases respectively, with 8 bases between them. The CDR3 has 15 amino acids. Germline CDR1 and CDR2: SEHNR and FQNEAQ (reference sequence).

The chain recombines TRBV10-3 with TRBJ2-7; D call uncertain. With 2 bases removed from V and 0 bases from J, the gap between germline ends came to 11 bases. This CDR3 is built from 15 residues. The germline gives CDR1 ENHRY, CDR2 SYGVKD. The CDR3 region is CAISEAQRLSYEQYF. The CDR3 DNA sequence: TGTGCCATCAGTGAGGCCCAGCGACTCTCCTACGAGCAGTACTTC.

V is TRBV10-2 and J is TRBJ2-7; D is tentatively TRBD1 or TRBD2 (5 bases each). V was shortened by 6 bases and J by 3 bases, with 15 bases between the two germline ends. This CDR3 comprises 14 residues. Germline V CDR1 and CDR2: WSHSY, SAAADI. The CDR3 here is CASRGTPGVYEQYF. CDR3 sequence (DNA): TGCGCCAGCAGAGGGACGCCCGGGGTCTACGAGCAGTACTTC.

This chain uses TRBV25-1 with TRBJ2-3; the D gene is possibly TRBD1 (6 bases). V gave up 2 bases and J gave up 11 bases, with 20 bases separating them. The germline V gene has CDR1 MGHDK and CDR2 SYGVNS. The CDR3 is 15 amino acids. CDR3 residues: CASSEIGEADRKQYF. CDR3 sequence (DNA): TGTGCCAGCAGTGAAATCGGAGAGGCGGACAGAAAGCAGTATTTT.

Worth noting for this clone: The sample has other DNA sequences that encode this CDR3 too. The chain joins TRBV30 to TRBJ2-2, with TRBD1 identical over 8 bases. In germline, CDR1 is GTSNPN, CDR2 SVGIG (reference sequence). V was clipped by 2 bases and J by 6 bases; unmatched bases: 2. The CDR3 extends over 13 amino acids. CDR3 region: CAWSPQGAGELFF. The CDR3 region has the DNA TGTGCCTGGAGTCCACAGGGGGCCGGGGAGCTGTTTTTT.

The V and J genes are TRBV2 and TRBJ1-4; TRBD1 aligns across 7 bases. CDR3 length equals 13 residues. The germline CDR1 and CDR2 sequences are SNHLY and FYNNEI. V lost 10 bases, J lost 4 bases, and 6 bases stayed unmatched. The CDR3 sequence: CAIRQGRNEKLFF. Written as DNA, the CDR3 is TGTGCCATACGACAGGGCCGTAATGAAAAACTGTTTTTT.

This clone was found a few times. The genes are TRBV4-1 and TRBJ2-1, with a tentative D call TRBD2 (6 bases). The ends were cut back, 4 bases at V and 7 bases at J, with 26 bases in the middle. The CDR3 is 18 amino acids. Germline V CDR1 and CDR2: MGHRA, YSYEKL. The CDR3 loop is CASSRFATRATRLNEQFF. DNA for the CDR3: TGCGCCAGCAGCCGTTTCGCGACGAGGGCGACTAGATTGAATGAGCAGTTCTTC.

The rearrangement joins TRBV27 to TRBJ1-2, with 10 bases fitting TRBD1. The CDR3 spans 14 residues. The V segment lost 5 bases and the J segment 4 bases; nucleotides outside the gene matches: 4. CDR1 MNHEY and CDR2 SMNVEV come from the germline V gene (reference sequence). The CDR3 DNA reads as TGTGCCAGCAGTGCGGGACAGGGGACCTATGGCTACACCTTC. Translating it yields CASSAGQGTYGYTF.